Listed here are 30 T cell receptor beta chains from one sample, sequenced in a study of blood T cell repertoires in COVID-19. Profiling relied on immunoSEQ multiplex PCR, and the TCRdb table lists in-frame clones only, not all of them. The repertoire includes about 130,000 clones, around 86% of them detected once, and 9.5% to 12% sits in the top ten. Sequencing input: peripheral blood. The receptors were gathered from a woman in her seventies with COVID-19, enrolled during active disease.

The gene calls are TRBV5-6 and TRBJ1-4; D is unclear. The CDR3 runs 17 residues. The germline CDR1 and CDR2 sequences are SGHDT and YYEEEE. V dropped 0 bases and J dropped 0 bases, with 12 bases sitting between them. CDR3 in DNA: TGTGCCAGCAGCTTGGTTGGTGTGGCCGCAACTAATGAAAAACTGTTTTTT. Residues: CASSLVGVAATNEKLFF.

The rearrangement uses TRBV6-5 and TRBJ2-3, with D perhaps TRBD1 (6 bases). Trimming left V 7 bases short and J 7 bases short, with 12 bases between. CDR3 length equals 12 residues. In germline, CDR1 is MNHEY, CDR2 SVGAGI. CDR3 coding DNA: TGTGCCAGCACCCGGACAGAAAATACGCAGTATTTT. It encodes CASTRTENTQYF.

The chain recombines TRBV28 with TRBJ2-5; a weak D match, TRBD1 (6 bases). Germline loops: CDR1 MDHEN, CDR2 SYDVKM. The V end was cut by 5 bases, the J end by 0 bases, with 13 bases between. The CDR3 is made up of 15 amino acids. The CDR3 bases are TGTGCCAGCAGTATAGACTACAGGGACCAAGAGACCCAGTACTTC. Protein sequence: CASSIDYRDQETQYF.

The chain couples TRBV5-4 to TRBJ1-3; D perhaps matches TRBD1 (5 bases). Germline V gene lookup returns CDR1 SGHNT and CDR2 YYREEE (reference sequence). V was cut by 3 bases and J by 0 bases, with 13 bases left in between. The CDR3 loop spans 16 amino acids. Written as DNA, the CDR3 is TGTGCCAGCAGCTCACAGGCCTCCACCTCTGGAAACACCATATATTTT. Encoded protein: CASSSQASTSGNTIYF.

This clone was seen once. The CDR3 nucleotides are TGTGCCACCAGCAGAGATGAGGGTCGGAACACTGAAGCTTTCTTT. It is translated as CATSRDEGRNTEAFF. The chain carries TRBV15 and TRBJ1-1; D is unclear. CDR1 and CDR2 (germline): LNHNV, YYDKDF (reference sequence). The CDR3 is 15 amino acids. V dropped 0 bases and J dropped 1 base, with 9 bases sitting between them.

This chain links TRBV7-9 with TRBJ2-1; 10 positions match TRBD1. The germline CDR1 and CDR2 sequences are SEHNR and FQNEAQ (reference sequence). CDR3 length: 15 residues. The trim removed 1 base at V and 5 bases at J, leaving 2 bases unmatched. CDR3 loop: CASSLGTGGNNEQFF. The CDR3 coding sequence is TGTGCCAGCAGCTTAGGGACAGGGGGGAACAATGAGCAGTTCTTC.

V usage is TRBV6-5 and J usage is TRBJ2-1; 8 bases agree with TRBD2. This CDR3 has 16 residues. The germline CDR1 and CDR2 sequences are MNHEY and SVGAGI. The J segment lost 6 bases and the V segment lost 4 bases, leaving 11 bases of the junction unmatched. In DNA, the CDR3 is TGTGCCAGCAGTTCGGGACTAGGGCGGGGGTTCAATGAGCAGTTCTTC. Translating it yields CASSSGLGRGFNEQFF.

V usage is TRBV9 and J usage is TRBJ2-1, with a tentative D call TRBD2 (6 bases). Trimming cost V 2 bases and J 4 bases, with 10 bases left between them. The CDR3 extends over 14 amino acids. Germline CDR1 is SGDLS and CDR2 is YYNGEE. The CDR3 region has the DNA TGTGCCAGCAGCGTTGGTAGCGGTTACAATGAGCAGTTCTTC. Translation gives CASSVGSGYNEQFF. Complete variable domain (other parts from reference TRBV9 and TRBJ2-1): DSGVTQTPKHLITATGQRVTLRCSPRSGDLSVYWYQQSLDQGLQFLIQYYNGEERAKGNILERFSAQQFPDLHSELNLSSLELGDSALYFCASSVGSGYNEQFFGPGTRLTVL.

The CDR3 sequence: CAISEGGQEKLFF. The CDR3 DNA is TGTGCCATCAGTGAGGGCGGGCAGGAAAAACTGTTTTTT. The chain uses TRBV10-3 and TRBJ1-4; the D is unclear. Germline values: CDR1 ENHRY, CDR2 SYGVKD. The ends were cut back, 2 bases at V and 8 bases at J, with 9 bases in the middle. There are 13 residues in the CDR3.

V usage is TRBV29-1 and J usage is TRBJ2-7; 8 positions match TRBD1. The CDR3 loop spans 14 amino acids. V lost 5 bases, J lost 5 bases, and 11 bases stayed unmatched. In germline, CDR1 is SQVTM, CDR2 ANQGSEA. In DNA form, the CDR3 reads TGCAGCGTTATGACAGGGGCCGGTCAGAACGAGCAGTACTTC. The encoded protein is CSVMTGAGQNEQYF.

This chain links TRBV5-1 with TRBJ2-3, with a possible D match to TRBD1 (5 bases). This CDR3 spans 14 amino acids. The V gene lost 0 bases and the J gene lost 6 bases, with 11 bases spanning the gap. Looked up from germline, CDR1 is SGHRS and CDR2 is YFSETQ. The CDR3 bases are TGCGCCAGCAGCTTGGAGGGGTGGCGGGATACGCAGTATTTT. Amino acids: CASSLEGWRDTQYF.

V usage is TRBV2 and J usage is TRBJ1-5; D unclear. Per the germline V gene, CDR1 is SNHLY and CDR2 is FYNNEI. The ends were cut back, 3 bases at V and 5 bases at J, with 17 bases in the middle. The CDR3 runs 16 residues. This CDR3 is CASSDGWAGLYQPQHF. The CDR3 region has the DNA TGTGCCAGCAGTGATGGATGGGCAGGCCTTTATCAGCCCCAGCATTTT.

The rearrangement joins TRBV3-1 (or the pseudogene TRBV3-2) to TRBJ2-7, with 12 bases that match TRBD2. The CDR3 covers 16 residues. CDR1 is LGHDT, CDR2 YNNKEL, per germline (reference sequence). The ends lost 4 bases at V and 2 bases at J; junction bases unmatched: 6. The DNA for the CDR3 is TGTGCCAGCAGCCGGAGCCCTAGCGGGGGGGCCTACGAGCAGTACTTC. Translating gives CASSRSPSGGAYEQYF.

This clone has a single count. V and J are TRBV5-1 and TRBJ1-6; 7 bases fit TRBD1. This CDR3 is built from 18 residues. CDR1 is SGHRS, CDR2 YFSETQ, per germline. Unmatched junction bases numbered 10, after V lost 0 bases and J lost 4 bases. Here the CDR3 reads CASSLGVEGAFYNSPLHF. CDR3 DNA: TGCGCCAGCAGCTTGGGGGTGGAGGGGGCGTTTTATAATTCACCCCTCCACTTT.

The rearrangement links TRBV11-2 to TRBJ2-1; 14 bases map to TRBD2. Germline values: CDR1 SGHAT, CDR2 FQNNGV. The CDR3 extends over 19 amino acids. Trimming cost V 1 base and J 0 bases; bases outside gene matches: 5. The CDR3 spells CASSLGLAGGLSSYNEQFF. In nucleotides, the CDR3 is TGTGCCAGCAGCTTAGGACTAGCGGGGGGGTTGAGCTCCTACAATGAGCAGTTCTTC.

The CDR3 sequence is CASSPPGLAGGRGDTQYF. For the CDR3, the DNA is TGTGCCAGCTCACCACCCGGACTAGCGGGGGGGCGAGGAGATACGCAGTATTTT. The chain carries TRBV18 and TRBJ2-3; 15 bases are a match to TRBD2. V was pared by 0 bases and J by 5 bases, with 6 bases of the junction left unmatched. Germline V gene sequence: CDR1 KGHSH, CDR2 LQKENI. This CDR3 contains 18 residues.

The gene calls are TRBV5-4 and TRBJ1-4, with 7 bases fitting TRBD1. In germline, CDR1 is SGHNT, CDR2 YYREEE (reference sequence). The CDR3 extends over 15 amino acids. Losses at the gene ends were 4 bases for V and 4 bases for J; bases not matched to a gene: 7. The DNA of the CDR3 is TGTGCCAGCAGCGGGCCGGGACAGAATAATGAAAAACTGTTTTTT. It translates to CASSGPGQNNEKLFF.

This chain uses TRBV28 with TRBJ1-2; D is unresolved. Germline CDR1 MDHEN, CDR2 SYDVKM. Trimming took 6 bases from V and 5 from J, leaving 13 bases between them. The CDR3 sequence is 13 residues long. Here the CDR3 reads CASSPGISYGYTF. CDR3 in DNA: TGTGCCAGCAGCCCGGGGATATCGTATGGCTACACCTTC.

The chain is built from TRBV9 and TRBJ1-4, with D possibly matching TRBD1 (5 bases). With 4 bases removed from V and 6 bases from J, the gap between germline ends came to 16 bases. In germline, CDR1 is SGDLS, CDR2 YYNGEE. The CDR3 has 15 amino acids. CDR3 protein: CASSTDLGGYEKLFF. The DNA of the CDR3 is TGTGCCAGCAGCACTGATTTGGGGGGATATGAAAAACTGTTTTTT.

DNA for the CDR3: TGTGCCAGTAGTTGGAGGGGCGCGGGTCAGCCCCAGCATTTT. Protein sequence: CASSWRGAGQPQHF. The chain uses TRBV19 and TRBJ1-5; weak D call: TRBD1 (5 bases). The ends were cut back, 5 bases at V and 6 bases at J, with 14 bases in the middle. This CDR3 is built from 14 residues. Germline-derived CDR1 and CDR2 are LNHDA and SQIVND (reference sequence). The variable domain in full, completed from reference TRBV19 and TRBJ1-5, reads DGGITQSPKYLFRKEGQNVTLSCEQNLNHDAMYWYRQDPGQGLRLIYYSQIVNDFQKGDIAEGYSVSREKKESFPLTVTSAQKNPTAFYLCASSWRGAGQPQHFGDGTRLSIL.

Only one count was recorded for this clone. V usage is TRBV20-1 and J usage is TRBJ1-1; D is unclear. Trimming left V 3 bases short and J 3 bases short, with 5 bases between. The germline V gene has CDR1 DFQATT and CDR2 SNEGSKA (reference sequence). The CDR3 sequence is 11 residues long. The DNA of the CDR3 is TGCAGTGCTAGCGCGCACACTGAAGCTTTCTTT. Encoded protein: CSASAHTEAFF.

The CDR3 DNA is TGTGCCAGCAGTTTTCACAGGGGATCGGAAGCTTTCTTT. This sequence encodes CASSFHRGSEAFF. The V call is TRBV28, the J call TRBJ1-1; 7 nucleotides match TRBD1. The J segment lost 8 bases and the V segment lost 3 bases, leaving 6 bases of the junction unmatched. The germline gives CDR1 MDHEN, CDR2 SYDVKM. There are 13 residues in the CDR3.

The chain has TRBV18 and TRBJ2-5, with 8 bases aligning to TRBD2. Germline V gives CDR1 KGHSH, CDR2 LQKENI. The CDR3 is 16 residues long. The J segment lost 1 base and the V segment lost 2 bases, leaving 6 bases of the junction unmatched. CDR3 sequence: CASSPGLAGIQETQYF. CDR3 DNA: TGTGCCAGCTCACCAGGTCTAGCGGGCATCCAAGAGACCCAGTACTTC.

The chain couples TRBV7-2 to TRBJ1-4; TRBD1 agrees at 9 bases. CDR3 length: 15 amino acids. Losses at the gene ends were 4 bases for V and 5 bases for J; bases not matched to a gene: 5. Germline CDR1 reads SGHTA; CDR2 reads FQGNSA. CDR3 amino acids: CASSSQTGGNEKLFF. The CDR3 coding sequence is TGTGCCAGCAGCTCCCAGACAGGGGGAAATGAAAAACTGTTTTTT.

The chain is built from TRBV27 and TRBJ2-2; maybe TRBD2 (7 bases). The CDR3 extends over 15 amino acids. V was trimmed by 3 bases and J by 6 bases, leaving 14 bases between them. Per germline, CDR1 MNHEY and CDR2 SMNVEV (reference sequence). CDR3 in amino acids: CASSFSGGSAGELFF. DNA of the CDR3: TGTGCCAGCAGTTTTTCGGGGGGCAGTGCCGGGGAGCTGTTTTTT.

The chain recombines TRBV4-2 with TRBJ2-7, with D unclear. Germline CDR1 and CDR2: LGHNA and YNFKEQ. This CDR3 contains 16 residues. Trimming removed 0 bases at V and 0 bases at J, with 12 bases between. CDR3 coding DNA: TGTGCCAGCAGCCAAGAACTGTACCTGAGCTCCTACGAGCAGTACTTC. Protein product: CASSQELYLSSYEQYF.

This clone was seen a single time. This chain connects TRBV4-1 to TRBJ2-5, with TRBD1 identical over 7 bases. There are 16 residues in the CDR3. Germline V gene lookup returns CDR1 MGHRA and CDR2 YSYEKL. With V trimmed by 1 base and J by 3 bases, 8 bases remained unmatched. CDR3 nucleotide sequence: TGCGCCAGCAGCCAAGGCACTAGGGACAGAAAAGAGACCCAGTACTTC. This sequence encodes CASSQGTRDRKETQYF.

V gene TRBV5-4 combines with J gene TRBJ2-7; 8 nucleotides match TRBD2. CDR1 is SGHNT, CDR2 YYREEE, per germline (reference sequence). The CDR3 loop spans 20 amino acids. Trimming took 3 bases from V and 5 from J; bases not matched to a gene: 25. CDR3 sequence (DNA): TGTGCCAGCAGCTCTTATCGGGGGAGCGGGGGAGCCACCGGGATGAACGAGCAGTACTTC. Its protein product is CASSSYRGSGGATGMNEQYF.

The CDR3 nucleotides are TGTGCCTGGAGTGGGGGGGGCGGTTCACCCCTCCACTTT. It encodes CAWSGGGGSPLHF. The J gene is TRBJ1-6, the V gene TRBV30, with a possible D match to TRBD1 (6 bases). With 1 base removed from V and 9 bases from J, the gap between germline ends came to 10 bases. This CDR3 spans 13 amino acids. Germline CDR1 reads GTSNPN; CDR2 reads SVGIG (reference sequence).

V and J are TRBV27 and TRBJ2-7; maybe TRBD2 (6 bases). The CDR3 is 14 amino acids. With 6 bases removed from V and 1 base from J, the gap between germline ends came to 13 bases. Germline CDR1 MNHEY, CDR2 SMNVEV (reference sequence). Written as DNA, the CDR3 is TGTGCCAGCAGGGGGGGACTCGGATCCTACGAGCAGTACTTC. The encoded protein is CASRGGLGSYEQYF.